This T cell receptor beta chain was recovered during a study of blood T cell repertoires in COVID-19. Study summary: From the United States, Italy and Spain came samples of acute and convalescent COVID-19. T cells, B-cell-depleted T cells, or PBMCs supplied cDNA or gDNA.

Repertoires were generated with immunoSEQ multiplex PCR, while TCRdb's copy carries only in-frame clones and drops some. The profile covers roughly 200,000 clones, with about 83% appearing a single time and approximately 6.2% taken by the ten largest. The V gene lost 7 bases and the J gene lost 3 bases, with 7 bases spanning the gap. CDR3 length equals 12 residues. Per germline, CDR1 SNHLY and CDR2 FYNNEI. In this sample, this clone turned up a few times. The V call is TRBV2, the J call TRBJ1-3; D gene unclear. The sequence derives from a man aged 55 to 70 who had recovered from COVID-19. Material for sequencing was peripheral blood. CDR3 DNA: TGTGCCAGCATGCAGATTGGAAACACCATATATTTT. It yields the protein CASMQIGNTIYF.